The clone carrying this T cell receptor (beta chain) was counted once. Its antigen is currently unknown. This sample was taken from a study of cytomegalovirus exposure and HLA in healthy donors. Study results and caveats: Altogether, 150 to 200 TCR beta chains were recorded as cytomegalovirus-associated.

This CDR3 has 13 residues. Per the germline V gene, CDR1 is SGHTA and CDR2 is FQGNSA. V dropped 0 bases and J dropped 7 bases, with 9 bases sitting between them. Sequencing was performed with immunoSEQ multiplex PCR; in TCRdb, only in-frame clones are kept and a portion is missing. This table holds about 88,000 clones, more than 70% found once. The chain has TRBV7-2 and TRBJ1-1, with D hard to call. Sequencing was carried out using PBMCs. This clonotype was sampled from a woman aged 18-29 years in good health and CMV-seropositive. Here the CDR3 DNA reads TGTGCCAGCAGCTTAGCGGGCGAGTATGAAGCTTTCTTT. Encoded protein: CASSLAGEYEAFF.